Detailed here is one T cell receptor beta chain. Germline values: CDR1 SNHLY, CDR2 FYNNEI. The CDR3 extends over 19 amino acids. With 3 bases clipped from V and 5 bases from J, the junction kept 15 bases outside the gene matches. This record belongs to a study of control samples from healthy donors and cancer patients. Assay used: immunoSEQ multiplex PCR; TCRdb lists only in-frame clones, some missing. The data show about 160,000 clones, roughly 94% seen once. The source material was blood. This clonotype was sampled from a woman aged 40-49 years in good health. This chain joins TRBV2 and TRBJ2-1, with TRBD2 matching over 11 bases. CDR3 sequence reads: CASSDARDSGGGSDNEQFF. CDR3 sequence (DNA): TGTGCCAGCAGTGACGCGCGGGATAGCGGGGGGGGGAGCGACAATGAGCAGTTCTTC.